The T cell receptor (beta chain) under discussion was sequenced for a study of T-cell memory formation after mild COVID-19. Study-wide results and caveats: Detection of some responders pre-infection suggested pre-existing cross-reactive memory T cells participated. There was a balanced CD4/CD8 profile in clones contracting day 15 to 85, and later expanders leaned CD4+.

The germline V gene has CDR1 MNHEY and CDR2 SMNVEV (reference sequence). Trimming pared 2 bases from V and 1 base from J, leaving 6 bases between. CDR3 length: 15 amino acids. Of note for this clonotype: Its antigen is undetermined.

TCRdb reprocessed the 5' RACE reads with MiXCR, giving one entry per CDR3 protein. The data hold about 100,000 distinct CDR3 sequences, with 14% observed a single time. The sequence derives from a man younger than 35 who had mild COVID-19 (a few samples of this study predate the infection). Cell type and time point are not known. The V call is TRBV27, the J call TRBJ2-6, with D perhaps TRBD1 or TRBD2 (5 bases each). The sample taken for sequencing was PBMCs or a T cell subset sorted from them (not recorded which). The chain's CDR3 is CASSLGGSGANVLTF. The CDR3 DNA is TGTGCCAGCAGTTTAGGGGGTTCTGGGGCCAACGTCCTGACTTTC.